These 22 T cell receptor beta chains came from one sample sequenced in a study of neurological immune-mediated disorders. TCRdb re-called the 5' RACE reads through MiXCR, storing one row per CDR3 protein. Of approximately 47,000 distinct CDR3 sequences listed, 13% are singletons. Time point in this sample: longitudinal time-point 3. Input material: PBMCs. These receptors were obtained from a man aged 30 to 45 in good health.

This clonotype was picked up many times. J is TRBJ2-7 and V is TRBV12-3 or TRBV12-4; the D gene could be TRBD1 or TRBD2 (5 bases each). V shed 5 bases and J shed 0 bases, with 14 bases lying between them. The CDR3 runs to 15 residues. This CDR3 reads CASSTGTRFSYEQYF. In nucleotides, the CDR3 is TGTGCCAGCAGTACCGGGACCCGCTTCTCCTACGAGCAGTACTTC.

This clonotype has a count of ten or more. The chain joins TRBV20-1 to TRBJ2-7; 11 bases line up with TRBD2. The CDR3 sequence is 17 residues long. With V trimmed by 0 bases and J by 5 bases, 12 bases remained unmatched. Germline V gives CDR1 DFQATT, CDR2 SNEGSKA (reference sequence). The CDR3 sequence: CSARDRLGLAGGDEQYF. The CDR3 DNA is TGCAGTGCTAGAGATCGTTTGGGCCTAGCGGGAGGAGACGAGCAGTACTTC.

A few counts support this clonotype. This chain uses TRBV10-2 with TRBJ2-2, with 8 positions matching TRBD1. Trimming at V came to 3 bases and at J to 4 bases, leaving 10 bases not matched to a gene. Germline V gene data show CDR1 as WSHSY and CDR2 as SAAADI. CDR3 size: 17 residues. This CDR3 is CASSDVGNRGSTGELFF. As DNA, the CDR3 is TGCGCCAGCAGTGACGTCGGCAACAGGGGGTCCACCGGGGAGCTGTTTTTT.

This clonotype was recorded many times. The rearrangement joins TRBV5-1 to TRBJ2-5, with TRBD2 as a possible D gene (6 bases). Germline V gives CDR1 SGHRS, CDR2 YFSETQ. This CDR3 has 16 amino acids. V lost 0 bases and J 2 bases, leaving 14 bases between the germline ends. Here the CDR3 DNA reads TGCGCCAGCAGCTTGGGAGGTAGCGGACTACAAGAGACCCAGTACTTC. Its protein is CASSLGGSGLQETQYF.

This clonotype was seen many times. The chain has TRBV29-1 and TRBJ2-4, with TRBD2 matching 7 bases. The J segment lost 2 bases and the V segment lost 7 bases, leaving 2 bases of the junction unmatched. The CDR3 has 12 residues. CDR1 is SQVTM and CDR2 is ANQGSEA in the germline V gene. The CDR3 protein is CSGEGPKNIQYF. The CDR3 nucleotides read TGCAGCGGGGAGGGCCCCAAAAACATTCAGTACTTC.

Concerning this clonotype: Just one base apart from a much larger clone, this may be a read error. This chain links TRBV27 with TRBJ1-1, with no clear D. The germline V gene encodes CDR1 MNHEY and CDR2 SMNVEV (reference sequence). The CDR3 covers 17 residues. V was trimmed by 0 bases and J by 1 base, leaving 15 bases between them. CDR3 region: CASSLSPPPRWNTEAFF. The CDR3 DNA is TGTGCCAGCAGTTTATCACCTCCTCCTCGGTGGAACACTGAAGCTTTCTTT.

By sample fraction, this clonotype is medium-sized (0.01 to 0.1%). The CDR3 nucleotides are TGCGCCAGCAGCTTGGTAGGGGTGGGCACAGATACGCAGTATTTT. Protein sequence: CASSLVGVGTDTQYF. The chain is built from TRBV5-1 and TRBJ2-3; a weak D match, TRBD1 (5 bases). This CDR3 comprises 15 residues. Germline CDR1 reads SGHRS; CDR2 reads YFSETQ. Deletions cut 0 bases from V and 1 base from J, with 9 bases between. The whole variable domain, remainder taken from reference TRBV5-1 and TRBJ2-3, is KAGVTQTPRYLIKTRGQQVTLSCSPISGHRSVSWYQQTPGQGLQFLFEYFSETQRNKGNFPGRFSGRQFSNSRSEMNVSTLELGDSALYLCASSLVGVGTDTQYFGPGTRLTVL.

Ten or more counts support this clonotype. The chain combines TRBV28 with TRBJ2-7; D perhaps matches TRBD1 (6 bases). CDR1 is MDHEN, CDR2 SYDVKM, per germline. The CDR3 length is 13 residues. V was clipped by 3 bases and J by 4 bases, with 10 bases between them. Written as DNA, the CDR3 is TGTGCCAGCAGTTTGGCAGGGGTGTACGAGCAGTACTTC. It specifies CASSLAGVYEQYF. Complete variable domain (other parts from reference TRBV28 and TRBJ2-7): DVKVTQSSRYLVKRTGEKVFLECVQDMDHENMFWYRQDPGLGLRLIYFSYDVKMKEKGDIPEGYSVSREKKERFSLILESASTNQTSMYLCASSLAGVYEQYFGPGTRLTVT.

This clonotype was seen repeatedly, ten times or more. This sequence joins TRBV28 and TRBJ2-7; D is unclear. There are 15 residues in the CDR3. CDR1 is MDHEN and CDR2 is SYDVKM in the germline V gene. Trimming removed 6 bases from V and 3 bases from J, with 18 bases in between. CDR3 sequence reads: CASSKPALGNYEQYF. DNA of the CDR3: TGTGCCAGCAGCAAACCGGCCTTGGGGAACTACGAGCAGTACTTC.

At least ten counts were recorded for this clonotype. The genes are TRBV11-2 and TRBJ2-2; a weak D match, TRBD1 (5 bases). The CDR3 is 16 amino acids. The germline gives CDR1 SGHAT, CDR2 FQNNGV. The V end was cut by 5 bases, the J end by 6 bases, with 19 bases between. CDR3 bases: TGTGCCAGCAGCCTGAAACAGGTCGAAACCGCCGGGGAGCTGTTTTTT. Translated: CASSLKQVETAGELFF.

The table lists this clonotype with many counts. CDR3 in amino acids: CAISDHTYEQYF. Here the CDR3 DNA reads TGTGCCATCAGTGACCACACCTACGAGCAGTACTTC. V and J are TRBV10-3 and TRBJ2-7; D gene unclear. Germline loops: CDR1 ENHRY, CDR2 SYGVKD. This CDR3 is built from 12 residues. The V gene lost 3 bases and the J gene lost 2 bases, with 5 bases spanning the gap.

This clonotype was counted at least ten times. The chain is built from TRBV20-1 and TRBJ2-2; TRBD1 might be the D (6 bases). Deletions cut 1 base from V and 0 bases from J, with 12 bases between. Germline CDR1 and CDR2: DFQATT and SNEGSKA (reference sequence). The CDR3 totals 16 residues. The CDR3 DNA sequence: TGCAGTGCTAGAGTCTTCCACAGGGCGAACACCGGGGAGCTGTTTTTT. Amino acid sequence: CSARVFHRANTGELFF.

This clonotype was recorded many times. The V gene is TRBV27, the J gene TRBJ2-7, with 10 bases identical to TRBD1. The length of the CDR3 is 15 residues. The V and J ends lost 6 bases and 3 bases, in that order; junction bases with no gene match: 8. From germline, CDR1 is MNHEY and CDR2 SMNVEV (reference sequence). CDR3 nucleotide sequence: TGTGCCAGCAGGGGGACCGGGACAGGGGTCTACGAGCAGTACTTC. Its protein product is CASRGTGTGVYEQYF.

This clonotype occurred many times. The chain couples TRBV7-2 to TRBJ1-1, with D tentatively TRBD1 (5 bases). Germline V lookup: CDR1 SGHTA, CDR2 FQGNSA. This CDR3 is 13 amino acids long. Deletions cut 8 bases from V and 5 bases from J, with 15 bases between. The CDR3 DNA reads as TGTGCCAGCGGCGGCAGAAGGGGTACTGAAGCTTTCTTT. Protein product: CASGGRRGTEAFF.

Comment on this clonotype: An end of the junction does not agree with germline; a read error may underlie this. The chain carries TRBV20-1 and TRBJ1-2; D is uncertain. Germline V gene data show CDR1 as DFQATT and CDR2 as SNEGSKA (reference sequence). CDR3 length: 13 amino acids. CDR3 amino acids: CSARKEDYDGYSF. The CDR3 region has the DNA TGCAGCGCTAGAAAAGAGGATTACGATGGCTACTCCTTC.

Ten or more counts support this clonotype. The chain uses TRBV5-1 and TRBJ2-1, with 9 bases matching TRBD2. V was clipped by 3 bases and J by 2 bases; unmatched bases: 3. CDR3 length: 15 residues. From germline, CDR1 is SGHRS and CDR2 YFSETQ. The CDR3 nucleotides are TGCGCCAGCAGCTGGTCTAGCGGGACCTACAATGAGCAGTTCTTC. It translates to CASSWSSGTYNEQFF.

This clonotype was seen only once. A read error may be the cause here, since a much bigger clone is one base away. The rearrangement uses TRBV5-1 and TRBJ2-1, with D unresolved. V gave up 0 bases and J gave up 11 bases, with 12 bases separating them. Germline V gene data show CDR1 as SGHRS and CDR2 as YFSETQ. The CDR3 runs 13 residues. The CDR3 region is CASSLVLRSKQFF. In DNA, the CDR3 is TGCGCCAGCAGCTTGGTCCTGAGGAGTAAGCAGTTCTTC.

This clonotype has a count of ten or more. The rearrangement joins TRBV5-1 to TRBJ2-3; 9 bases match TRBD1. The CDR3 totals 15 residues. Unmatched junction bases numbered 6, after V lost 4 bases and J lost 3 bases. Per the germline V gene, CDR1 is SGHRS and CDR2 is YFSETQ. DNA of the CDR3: TGCGCCAGCAGCCCGACAGGGGGTGCAACAGATACGCAGTATTTT. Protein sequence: CASSPTGGATDTQYF.

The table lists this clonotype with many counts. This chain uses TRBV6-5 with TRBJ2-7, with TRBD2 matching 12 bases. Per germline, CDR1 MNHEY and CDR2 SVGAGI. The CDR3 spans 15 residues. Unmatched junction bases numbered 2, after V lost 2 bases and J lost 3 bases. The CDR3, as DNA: TGTGCCAGCAGTTACCCGGGACTAGCGGGCTACGAGCAGTACTTC. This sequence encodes CASSYPGLAGYEQYF.

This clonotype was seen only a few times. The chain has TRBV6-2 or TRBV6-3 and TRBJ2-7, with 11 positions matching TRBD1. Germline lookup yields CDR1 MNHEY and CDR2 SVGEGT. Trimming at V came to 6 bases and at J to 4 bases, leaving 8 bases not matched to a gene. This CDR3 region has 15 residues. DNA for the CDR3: TGTGCCAGCAGAGAAGGACAGGGGGCTGCGTACGAGCAGTACTTC. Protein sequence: CASREGQGAAYEQYF.

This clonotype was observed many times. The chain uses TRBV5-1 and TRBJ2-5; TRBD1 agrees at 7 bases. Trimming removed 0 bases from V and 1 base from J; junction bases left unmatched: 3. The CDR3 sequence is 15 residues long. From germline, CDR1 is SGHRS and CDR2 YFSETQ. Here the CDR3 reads CASSLVRDSQETQYF. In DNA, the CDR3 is TGCGCCAGCAGCTTGGTTCGGGACAGCCAAGAGACCCAGTACTTC.

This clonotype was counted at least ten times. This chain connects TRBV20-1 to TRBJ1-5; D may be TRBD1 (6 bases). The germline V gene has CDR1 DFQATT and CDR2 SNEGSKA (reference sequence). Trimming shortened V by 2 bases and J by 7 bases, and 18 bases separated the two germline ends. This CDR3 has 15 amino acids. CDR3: CSARPKEQGWQPQHF. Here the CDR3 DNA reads TGCAGTGCTAGACCCAAGGAGCAGGGGTGGCAGCCCCAGCATTTT.